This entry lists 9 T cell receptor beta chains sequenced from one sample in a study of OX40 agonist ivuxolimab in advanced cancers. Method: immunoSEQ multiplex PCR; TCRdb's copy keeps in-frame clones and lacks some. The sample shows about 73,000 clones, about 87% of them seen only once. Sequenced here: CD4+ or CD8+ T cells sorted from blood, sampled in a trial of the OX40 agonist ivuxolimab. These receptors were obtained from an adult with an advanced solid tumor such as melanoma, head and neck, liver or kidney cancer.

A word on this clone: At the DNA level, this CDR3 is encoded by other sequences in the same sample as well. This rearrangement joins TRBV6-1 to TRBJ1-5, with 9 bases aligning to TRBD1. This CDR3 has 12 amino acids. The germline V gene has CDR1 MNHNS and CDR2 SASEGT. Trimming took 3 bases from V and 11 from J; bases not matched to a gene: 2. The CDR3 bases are TGTGCCAGCAGTGAGGGGACAGGGACCCAGCATTTT. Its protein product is CASSEGTGTQHF.

The CDR3 bases are TGTGCCAGCAGTGCGGGCCACGAGCAGTACTTC. Translated, it gives CASSAGHEQYF. V usage is TRBV5-6 and J usage is TRBJ2-7, with D possibly TRBD2 on 5 matching bases. V was shortened by 5 bases and J by 5 bases, with 8 bases between the two germline ends. The CDR3 loop spans 11 amino acids. Germline V gives CDR1 SGHDT, CDR2 YYEEEE.

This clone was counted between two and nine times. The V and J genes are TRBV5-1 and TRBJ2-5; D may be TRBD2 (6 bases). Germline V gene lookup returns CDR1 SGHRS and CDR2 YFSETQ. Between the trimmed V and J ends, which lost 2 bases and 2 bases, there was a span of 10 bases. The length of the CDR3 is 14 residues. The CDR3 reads CASSLGTVQETQYF. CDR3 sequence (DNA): TGCGCCAGCAGCTTAGGGACTGTTCAAGAGACCCAGTACTTC.

The chain's CDR3 is CASSRGLAGGPTGELFF. CDR3 nucleotide sequence: TGTGCCAGCAGCAGGGGACTAGCGGGAGGGCCCACCGGGGAGCTGTTTTTT. V usage is TRBV5-5 and J usage is TRBJ2-2, with 16 bases fitting TRBD2. The V and J ends lost 4 bases and 4 bases, in that order; junction bases with no gene match: 4. Germline assignment: CDR1 SGHKS and CDR2 YYEKEE (reference sequence). CDR3 size: 17 residues.

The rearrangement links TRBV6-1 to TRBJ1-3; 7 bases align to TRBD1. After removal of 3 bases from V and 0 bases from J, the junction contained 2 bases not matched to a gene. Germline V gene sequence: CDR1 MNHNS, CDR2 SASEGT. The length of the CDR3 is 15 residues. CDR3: CASSEDRNSGNTIYF. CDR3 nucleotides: TGTGCCAGCAGTGAGGACAGGAACTCTGGAAACACCATATATTTT.

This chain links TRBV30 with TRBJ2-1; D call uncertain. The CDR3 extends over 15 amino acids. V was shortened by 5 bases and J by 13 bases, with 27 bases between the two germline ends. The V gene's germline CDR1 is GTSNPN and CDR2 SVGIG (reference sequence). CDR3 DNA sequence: TGTGCCTGGGGGCGAATTAAAAGGCTCGGCGAGCTACAGTTCTTC. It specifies CAWGRIKRLGELQFF.

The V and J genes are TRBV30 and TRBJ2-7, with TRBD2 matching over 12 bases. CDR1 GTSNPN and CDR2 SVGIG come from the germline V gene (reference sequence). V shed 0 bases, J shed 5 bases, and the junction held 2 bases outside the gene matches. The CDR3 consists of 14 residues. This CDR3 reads CAWSVTSGRHEQYF. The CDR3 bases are TGTGCCTGGAGTGTAACTAGCGGGAGGCACGAGCAGTACTTC.

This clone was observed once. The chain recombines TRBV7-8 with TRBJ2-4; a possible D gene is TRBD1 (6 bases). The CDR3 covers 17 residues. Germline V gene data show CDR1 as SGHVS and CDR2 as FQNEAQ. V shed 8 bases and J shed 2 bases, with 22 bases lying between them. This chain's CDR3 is CASARGKTGSTKNIQYF. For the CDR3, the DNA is TGTGCCAGCGCCAGAGGTAAAACAGGGTCAACCAAAAACATTCAGTACTTC.

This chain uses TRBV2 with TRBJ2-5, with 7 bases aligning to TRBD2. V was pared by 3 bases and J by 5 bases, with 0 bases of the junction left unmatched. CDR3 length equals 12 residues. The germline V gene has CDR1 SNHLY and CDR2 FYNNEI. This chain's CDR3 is CASSEGGETQYF. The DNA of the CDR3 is TGTGCCAGCAGTGAGGGGGGGGAGACCCAGTACTTC.